This is a list of T cell receptor beta chains from one sample in a study of T-cell reconstitution after alpha-beta-depleted transplantation in children. TCRdb used MiXCR to reprocess the PCR reads, holding one entry per CDR3 protein. The sample carries 350,000 to 500,000 distinct CDR3 sequences, about 45% recorded once. Sequencing was performed on PBMCs, taken before TCRalphabeta/CD19-depleted stem cell transplant. The source is a girl aged 2-10 years with aplastic anemia, due to receive a stem cell transplant. Each CDR3 is given with its conserved first and last residue. The D gene is left open where the match is weak. The size field is filled for only some rows; it gives once, few, many or a size class.

size	D	V	J	CDR3	DNA
-	TRBD2	TRBV20-1	TRBJ2-5	CSAIKGLAWQETQYF	TGCAGTGCCATAAAGGGACTAGCGTGGCAAGAGACCCAGTACTTC
-	-	TRBV6-5	TRBJ2-6	CASSSPSRGPPVLTF	TGTGCCAGCAGTTCACCCTCTCGGGGACCACCGGTCCTGACTTTC
-	TRBD2	TRBV11-2	TRBJ2-3	CASSLEGGTSGWGPMDTQYF	TGTGCCAGCAGCTTAGAGGGGGGGACTAGCGGGTGGGGCCCCATGGATACGCAGTATTTT
few	-	TRBV5-1	TRBJ1-1	CASSPNVRAHMNTEAFF	TGCGCCAGCAGCCCTAATGTCAGGGCACACATGAACACTGAAGCTTTCTTT
-	TRBD2	TRBV28	TRBJ2-1	CATKTSGSYEQFF	TGTGCCACCAAGACTAGCGGGAGTTATGAGCAGTTCTTC
-	TRBD1	TRBV4-1	TRBJ2-7	CASSQDLDRALYEQYF	TGCGCCAGCAGCCAAGATTTGGACAGGGCGTTATACGAGCAGTACTTC
once	-	TRBV18	TRBJ2-5	CASSPRTQGETQYF	TGTGCCAGCTCACCCCGGACCCAGGGAGAGACCCAGTACTTC
many	TRBD2	TRBV6-1	TRBJ2-7	CASSPLTSGGLGEQYF	TGTGCCAGCAGTCCCTTGACTAGCGGTGGTCTGGGCGAGCAGTACTTC
-	TRBD1	TRBV25-1	TRBJ2-3	CASSRQGDTDTQYF	TGTGCCAGCAGTAGACAGGGAGACACAGATACGCAGTATTTT
-	TRBD2	TRBV20-1	TRBJ2-1	CCARDQGLAGVFDEQFF	TGCTGTGCTAGAGATCAAGGACTAGCGGGAGTGTTCGATGAGCAGTTCTTC
-	TRBD2	TRBV20-1	TRBJ2-7	CSASLAGAQEQYF	TGCAGTGCTAGTTTAGCGGGAGCTCAGGAGCAGTACTTC
-	-	TRBV6-1	TRBJ1-3	CASSPRVGSSGNTIYF	TGTGCCAGCAGCCCTAGGGTGGGGAGCTCTGGAAACACCATATATTTT
-	-	TRBV6-5	TRBJ1-3	CASSSWGSPGNTIYF	TGTGCCAGCAGTTCCTGGGGGTCGCCCGGAAACACCATATATTTT
-	-	TRBV6-1	TRBJ2-5	CASSRWQGSEETQYF	TGTGCCAGCAGTCGGTGGCAGGGGAGTGAAGAGACCCAGTACTTC